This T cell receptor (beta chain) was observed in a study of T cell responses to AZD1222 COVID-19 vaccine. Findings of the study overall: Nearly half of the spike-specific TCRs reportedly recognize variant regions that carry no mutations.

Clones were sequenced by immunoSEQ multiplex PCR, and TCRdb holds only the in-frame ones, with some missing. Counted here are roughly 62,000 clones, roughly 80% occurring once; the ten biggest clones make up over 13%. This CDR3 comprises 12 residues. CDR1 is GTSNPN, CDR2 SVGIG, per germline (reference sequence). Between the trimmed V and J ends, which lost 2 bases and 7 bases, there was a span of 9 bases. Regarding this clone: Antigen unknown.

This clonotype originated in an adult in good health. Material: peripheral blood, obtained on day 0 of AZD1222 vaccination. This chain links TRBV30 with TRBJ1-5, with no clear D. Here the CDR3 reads CAWSRAGQPQHF. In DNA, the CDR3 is TGTGCCTGGAGTAGGGCCGGACAGCCCCAGCATTTT.